This TCR beta chain stems from a study of control samples from healthy donors and cancer patients. Assay: immunoSEQ multiplex PCR; the TCRdb copy retains only in-frame clones and omits some. The sample records 50,000 or so clones, 93% being singletons. This clone was seen only a few times. This CDR3 has 12 residues. CDR1 is MDHEN and CDR2 is SYDVKM in the germline V gene. The V end lost 4 bases, the J end lost 8 bases, and 8 bases lay between the germline ends. The sample consisted of PBMCs. The clonotype was recovered from a woman aged 45-59 years with head and neck cancer. This chain joins TRBV28 and TRBJ2-2; D not resolved. The CDR3 here is CASSSLGGELFF. The CDR3 DNA is TGTGCCAGCAGTTCCCTCGGGGGGGAGCTGTTTTTT.